This entry lists 27 T cell receptor beta chains sequenced from one sample in a study of T cells in Graves' hyperthyroidism and ophthalmopathy. From RNA transcripts, TCR beta CDR3 regions were amplified. The HTBI primer set drove a first-round RT-PCR of the TCR CDR3. MiXCR, run by TCRdb on the multiplex PCR reads, gives a single entry per CDR3 protein. The data show about 290,000 distinct CDR3 sequences, with about an eighth seen just once and 7% to 9% held by the top ten. Sequencing input: blood. Receptors originate from a woman aged 40 to 55 with Graves' hyperthyroidism.

This clonotype was observed at least ten times. The chain combines TRBV20-1 with TRBJ1-4, with 10 bases aligning to TRBD1. This CDR3 spans 15 amino acids. Germline CDR1 reads DFQATT; CDR2 reads SNEGSKA (reference sequence). V trimming: 0 bases; J trimming: 8 bases; junction bases outside the gene matches: 6. This chain's CDR3 is CSARDRQGAREKLFF. Here the CDR3 DNA reads TGCAGTGCTAGAGATCGACAGGGGGCTCGAGAAAAACTGTTTTTT.

A few counts support this clonotype. At one end the junction does not follow the germline gene, possibly because of a read error. The chain joins TRBV7-6 to TRBJ2-5; D not certain. Germline lookup yields CDR1 SGHVS and CDR2 FNYEAQ. CDR3 length equals 11 residues. The CDR3: CASSTQQTQYF. In nucleotides, the CDR3 is TGTGCCAGCAGCACCCAACAGACCCAGTACTTC.

This clonotype was seen repeatedly, ten times or more. The V call is TRBV10-3, the J call TRBJ1-2, with 9 positions matching TRBD1. The V gene end was trimmed by 5 bases and the J gene end by 6 bases; junction bases not matched to a gene: 10. The CDR3 has 15 amino acids. Germline V gene sequence: CDR1 ENHRY, CDR2 SYGVKD. CDR3 sequence: CAISNSGTGNHGYTF. The CDR3 DNA follows: TGTGCCATCAGTAACTCCGGGACAGGGAATCATGGCTACACCTTC.

Ten or more counts support this clonotype. The CDR3 sequence: CAWVQGPQETQYF. CDR3 DNA sequence: TGTGCCTGGGTACAGGGCCCACAAGAGACCCAGTACTTC. V and J are TRBV30 and TRBJ2-5; possible D gene TRBD1, 6 bases. V was trimmed by 5 bases and J by 2 bases, leaving 12 bases between them. This CDR3 is built from 13 residues. Germline assignment: CDR1 GTSNPN and CDR2 SVGIG (reference sequence).

This clonotype was recorded at least ten times. The V call is TRBV3-1, the J call TRBJ1-1, with TRBD1 matching over 7 bases. The CDR3 spans 14 residues. The junction had 11 bases not matched to a gene; V was cut back by 5 bases and J by 8 bases. Germline lookup yields CDR1 LGHDT and CDR2 YNNKEL (reference sequence). The CDR3 DNA reads TGTGCCAGCAGCGGAAGAGTCTCACAGGGGGAAGCTTTCTTT. It translates to CASSGRVSQGEAFF. The full variable domain, in which reference TRBV3-1 and TRBJ1-1 provide the parts outside the CDR3, is DTAVSQTPKYLVTQMGNDKSIKCEQNLGHDTMYWYKQDSKKFLKIMFSYNNKELIINETVPNRFSPKSPDKAHLNLHINSLELGDSAVYFCASSGRVSQGEAFFGQGTRLTVV.

This rearrangement joins TRBV20-1 to TRBJ2-3; TRBD1 agrees at 7 bases. V was clipped by 4 bases and J by 0 bases; unmatched bases: 7. Germline loops: CDR1 DFQATT, CDR2 SNEGSKA (reference sequence). This CDR3 has 15 amino acids. Here the CDR3 reads CSANPGQFSTDTQYF. CDR3 coding DNA: TGCAGTGCTAACCCGGGACAGTTTAGCACAGATACGCAGTATTTT.

The chain uses TRBV10-3 and TRBJ1-2, with unresolved D. Deletions cut 3 bases from V and 4 bases from J, with 9 bases between. The germline V gene encodes CDR1 ENHRY and CDR2 SYGVKD. The CDR3 contains 13 residues. CDR3 in amino acids: CAISDGFSYGYTF. CDR3 coding DNA: TGTGCCATCAGTGACGGGTTTTCCTATGGCTACACCTTC.

This clonotype was seen repeatedly, ten times or more. V gene TRBV12-3 or TRBV12-4 combines with J gene TRBJ1-5, with TRBD1 matching 8 bases. The CDR3 totals 14 residues. With 4 bases clipped from V and 4 bases from J, the junction kept 3 bases outside the gene matches. The CDR3 region is CASSWGTGNQPQHF. The CDR3, as DNA: TGTGCCAGCAGTTGGGGGACAGGTAATCAGCCCCAGCATTTT.

This clonotype was seen repeatedly, ten times or more. The chain links TRBV11-2 to TRBJ1-6; no firm D call. CDR3 size: 12 residues. The V gene lost 4 bases and the J gene lost 10 bases, with 8 bases spanning the gap. Germline lookup yields CDR1 SGHAT and CDR2 FQNNGV. The CDR3 DNA follows: TGTGCCAGCAGCTGGGAGAGGTCACCCCTCCACTTT. Translating gives CASSWERSPLHF.

This clonotype was seen a handful of times. This chain uses TRBV6-2 or TRBV6-3 with TRBJ1-6; 12 nucleotides agree with TRBD1. V was clipped by 7 bases and J by 9 bases; unmatched bases: 10. Germline V gene data show CDR1 as MNHEY and CDR2 as SVGEGT. This CDR3 has 16 amino acids. In nucleotides, the CDR3 is TGTGCCAGCACCCTTACCGGGACAGGGGGCTTTTCACCCCTCCACTTT. It specifies CASTLTGTGGFSPLHF.

Comment on this clonotype: One base away lies a much larger clone, so this may be a sequencing read error. The rearrangement joins TRBV19 to TRBJ1-5, with a possible D match to TRBD1 (6 bases). CDR1 is LNHDA, CDR2 SQIVND, per germline (reference sequence). V dropped 6 bases and J dropped 3 bases, with 15 bases sitting between them. The CDR3 spans 15 residues. CDR3: CASRSGQTLNQPQHF. CDR3 DNA: TGTGCCAGTAGATCCGGACAGACCCTCAATCAGCCCCAGCATTTT.

This clonotype was picked up a small number of times. The chain carries TRBV3-1 and TRBJ2-7, with TRBD2 identical over 10 bases. J was trimmed by 2 bases and V by 2 bases; bases with no gene match: 6. The CDR3 totals 16 residues. The germline V gene encodes CDR1 LGHDT and CDR2 YNNKEL (reference sequence). In nucleotides, the CDR3 is TGTGCCAGCAGCCAATACCTAGCGGGAGCCCCCTACGAGCAGTACTTC. Translation: CASSQYLAGAPYEQYF.

This clonotype was detected ten times or more. V gene TRBV6-1 combines with J gene TRBJ2-1, with 9 bases matching TRBD1. This CDR3 comprises 15 residues. V was pared by 6 bases and J by 7 bases, with 10 bases of the junction left unmatched. Germline V gene data show CDR1 as MNHNS and CDR2 as SASEGT. The CDR3 region has the DNA TGTGCCAGCAGAGCAACAGGGGGCAAGCGGAATGAGCAGTTCTTC. Protein sequence: CASRATGGKRNEQFF.

This clonotype was picked up many times. J is TRBJ2-2 and V is TRBV12-3 or TRBV12-4; TRBD2 is a possible D gene (6 bases). V lost 7 bases and J 7 bases, leaving 16 bases between the germline ends. The CDR3 runs to 14 residues. The DNA for the CDR3 is TGTGCCAGCAAGGAGGCGGGGCCGGGCGGGGAGCTGTTTTTT. Protein sequence: CASKEAGPGGELFF.

There are many counts of this clonotype. The chain recombines TRBV19 with TRBJ2-5, with 8 positions matching TRBD2. V shed 3 bases, J shed 1 base, and the junction held 1 base outside the gene matches. There are 14 residues in the CDR3. Per the germline V gene, CDR1 is LNHDA and CDR2 is SQIVND (reference sequence). The CDR3 DNA reads TGTGCCAGTAGTATGCGGGAGGCCCAAGAGACCCAGTACTTC. It codes for CASSMREAQETQYF.

This clonotype was recorded at least ten times. The rearrangement uses TRBV20-1 and TRBJ2-1; D may correspond to TRBD1 or TRBD2 (5 bases each). The CDR3 totals 14 residues. Germline CDR1 reads DFQATT; CDR2 reads SNEGSKA (reference sequence). Trimming took 1 base from V and 7 from J, leaving 14 bases between them. The CDR3 loop is CSARGGGHRNEQFF. The CDR3 DNA follows: TGCAGTGCTAGAGGGGGCGGGCATAGGAATGAGCAGTTCTTC.

This clonotype was observed many times. The V gene is TRBV30, the J gene TRBJ2-4, with 11 bases fitting TRBD1. V trimming: 5 bases; J trimming: 7 bases; junction bases outside the gene matches: 7. Germline CDR1 is GTSNPN and CDR2 is SVGIG (reference sequence). The CDR3 is made up of 14 amino acids. The CDR3 nucleotides are TGTGCCTGGGGTCTCCGGGACAGGGGGAACATTCAGTACTTC. As protein: CAWGLRDRGNIQYF.

The sample holds many counts of this clonotype. The gene calls are TRBV20-1 and TRBJ1-2, with 7 bases lining up with TRBD1. The CDR3 loop spans 12 amino acids. The ends lost 4 bases at V and 8 bases at J; junction bases unmatched: 7. Germline V CDR1 and CDR2: DFQATT, SNEGSKA (reference sequence). CDR3 DNA sequence: TGCAGTGCTACCGGGACAGAATTGGGCTACACCTTC. Translation: CSATGTELGYTF.

This clonotype was counted only a few times. The V call is TRBV9, the J call TRBJ2-5; maybe TRBD2 (5 bases). Trimming removed 4 bases from V and 1 base from J, with 8 bases in between. Per germline, CDR1 SGDLS and CDR2 YYNGEE. The CDR3 sequence is 13 residues long. The CDR3 DNA follows: TGTGCCAGCAGCATAAGCGGCCAAGAGACCCAGTACTTC. The encoded protein is CASSISGQETQYF.

Points on this clonotype: This may come from a read error, since a much larger clone is one base off. The chain uses TRBV12-3 or TRBV12-4 and TRBJ2-5; D is unresolved. The CDR3 spans 15 residues. The CDR3 coding sequence is TGTGCCAGCAGTTTAGCTTGGACCCTCCAAGAGACCCAGCACTTC. Protein sequence: CASSLAWTLQETQHF.

This clonotype turned up a few times. The rearrangement uses TRBV5-1 and TRBJ2-1; 8 bases line up with TRBD2. V shed 4 bases and J 10 bases; nucleotides not matched to a gene: 10. Germline loops: CDR1 SGHRS, CDR2 YFSETQ. CDR3 length: 14 amino acids. CDR3: CASSPSSGSDEQFF. CDR3 sequence (DNA): TGCGCCAGCAGCCCCTCGAGCGGGAGTGACGAGCAGTTCTTC.

This clonotype has only a few counts. V and J are TRBV20-1 and TRBJ2-5; the match to TRBD1 covers 9 bases. The V gene end was trimmed by 3 bases and the J gene end by 5 bases; junction bases not matched to a gene: 4. Germline V gives CDR1 DFQATT, CDR2 SNEGSKA (reference sequence). This CDR3 contains 13 residues. The chain's CDR3 is CSASGTGMETQYF. The DNA of the CDR3 is TGCAGTGCTAGCGGGACAGGGATGGAGACCCAGTACTTC.

This clonotype occurred many times. J is TRBJ2-7 and V is TRBV28, with 8 bases matching TRBD1. The CDR3 sequence is 15 residues long. V was pared by 7 bases and J by 3 bases, with 11 bases of the junction left unmatched. Germline CDR1 reads MDHEN; CDR2 reads SYDVKM. For the CDR3, the DNA is TGTGCCAGCACGGAATTGACAGGGGAAATCTACGAGCAGTACTTC. Protein product: CASTELTGEIYEQYF. Full variable domain (outside the CDR3, taken from reference TRBV28 and TRBJ2-7): DVKVTQSSRYLVKRTGEKVFLECVQDMDHENMFWYRQDPGLGLRLIYFSYDVKMKEKGDIPEGYSVSREKKERFSLILESASTNQTSMYLCASTELTGEIYEQYFGPGTRLTVT.

This clonotype was observed many times. This chain uses TRBV6-1 with TRBJ2-7; 7 bases line up with TRBD2. Germline CDR1 MNHNS, CDR2 SASEGT. The CDR3 spans 14 residues. Unmatched junction bases numbered 6, after V lost 5 bases and J lost 2 bases. The CDR3 DNA reads TGTGCCAGCAGTCCCCAAGGACTAGCCTACGAGCAGTACTTC. Translating it yields CASSPQGLAYEQYF.

The chain recombines TRBV7-9 with TRBJ1-5; tentative D call: TRBD1 (5 bases). The CDR3 loop spans 16 amino acids. CDR1 is SEHNR and CDR2 is FQNEAQ in the germline V gene (reference sequence). Between the trimmed V and J ends, which lost 2 bases and 3 bases, there was a span of 14 bases. The CDR3 nucleotides are TGTGCCAGCAGCTTAAGTCCCAGGGCTTTCAATCAGCCCCAGCATTTT. Encoded protein: CASSLSPRAFNQPQHF.

The chain joins TRBV20-1 to TRBJ2-2; 12 bases map to TRBD1. V dropped 1 base and J dropped 4; count of bases not matched to a gene: 13. This CDR3 region has 19 residues. Germline CDR1 is DFQATT and CDR2 is SNEGSKA (reference sequence). CDR3 loop: CSARVPSGTGGASTGELFF. The CDR3 DNA reads as TGCAGTGCTAGAGTGCCCTCAGGGACAGGGGGCGCGAGCACCGGGGAGCTGTTTTTT.

The chain recombines TRBV4-1 with TRBJ2-5, with unresolved D. Germline loops: CDR1 MGHRA, CDR2 YSYEKL. Trimming stripped 6 bases from V and 1 base from J, with 12 bases between. The CDR3 is 14 amino acids. The chain's CDR3 is CASSDTDIQETQYF. The CDR3 nucleotides read TGCGCCAGCAGTGATACCGACATCCAAGAGACCCAGTACTTC.